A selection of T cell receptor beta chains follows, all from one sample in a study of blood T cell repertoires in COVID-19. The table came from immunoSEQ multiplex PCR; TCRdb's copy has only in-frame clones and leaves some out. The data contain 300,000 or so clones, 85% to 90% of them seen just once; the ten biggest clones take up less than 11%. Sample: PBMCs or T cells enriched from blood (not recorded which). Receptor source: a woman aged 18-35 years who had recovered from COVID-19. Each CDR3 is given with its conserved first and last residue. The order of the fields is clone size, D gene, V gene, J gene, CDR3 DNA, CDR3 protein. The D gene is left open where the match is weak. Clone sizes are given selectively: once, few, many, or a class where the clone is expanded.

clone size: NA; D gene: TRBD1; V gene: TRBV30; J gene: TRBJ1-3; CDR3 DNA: TGTGCCTGGAGTCAACCCGGGACAGGGTATGGAAACACCATATATTTT; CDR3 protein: CAWSQPGTGYGNTIYF
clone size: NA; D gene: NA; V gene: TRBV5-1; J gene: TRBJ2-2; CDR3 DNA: TGCGCCAGCAATCCCCTAGCGAAGGCGAACACCGGGGAGCTGTTTTTT; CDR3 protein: CASNPLAKANTGELFF
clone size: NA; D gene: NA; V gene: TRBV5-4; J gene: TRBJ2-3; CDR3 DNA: TGTGCCAGCAGCTTTACGGTCGGGGACACAGATACGCAGTATTTT; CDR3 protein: CASSFTVGDTDTQYF
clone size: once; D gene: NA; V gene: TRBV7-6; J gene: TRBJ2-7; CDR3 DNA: TGTGCCAGCAGCTTAGGCGTCTCCTACGAGCAGTACTTC; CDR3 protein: CASSLGVSYEQYF
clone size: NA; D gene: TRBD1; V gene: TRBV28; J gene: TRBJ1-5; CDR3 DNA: TGTGCCAGCAGTGTCCAACAGGGGGCGTCTTATAGCAATCAGCCCCAGCATTTT; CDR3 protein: CASSVQQGASYSNQPQHF
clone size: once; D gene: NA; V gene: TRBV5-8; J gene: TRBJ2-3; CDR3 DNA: TGTGCCAGCAGCTTGACGACAGTAAGCACAGATACGCAGTATTTT; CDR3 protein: CASSLTTVSTDTQYF
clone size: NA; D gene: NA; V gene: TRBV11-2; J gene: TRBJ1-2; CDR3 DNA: TGTGCCAGCAGCCCCGGACAGAACTATGGCTACACCTTC; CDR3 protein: CASSPGQNYGYTF
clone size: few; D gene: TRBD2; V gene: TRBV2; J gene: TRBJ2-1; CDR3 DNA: TGTGCCAGCAGTGCTGGGGGGGGTTCCTACAATGAGCAGTTCTTC; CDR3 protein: CASSAGGGSYNEQFF
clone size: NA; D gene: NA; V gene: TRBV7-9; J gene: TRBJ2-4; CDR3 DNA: TGTGCCAGCAGCCAGACGGGGGGCGCGAATATGCAGTACTTC; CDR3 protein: CASSQTGGANMQYF
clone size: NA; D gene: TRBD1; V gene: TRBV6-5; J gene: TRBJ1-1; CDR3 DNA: TGTGCCAGCAGCTGGGACAGTTCGGTCACTGAAGCTTTCTTT; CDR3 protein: CASSWDSSVTEAFF
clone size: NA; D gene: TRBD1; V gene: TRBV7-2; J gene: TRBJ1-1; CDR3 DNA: TGTGCCAGCAGCTCGCGACAGGGAGTTGAAGCTTTCTTT; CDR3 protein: CASSSRQGVEAFF
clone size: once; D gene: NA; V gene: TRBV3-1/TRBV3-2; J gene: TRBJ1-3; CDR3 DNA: TGTGCCAGCAGCCAACTAGGCGACTCTGGAAACACCATATATTTT; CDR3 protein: CASSQLGDSGNTIYF
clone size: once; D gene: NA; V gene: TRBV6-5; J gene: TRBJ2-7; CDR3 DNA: TGTGCCAGCAGTTACGGAGCAGGGGGACTCTACGAGCAGTACTTC; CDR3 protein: CASSYGAGGLYEQYF
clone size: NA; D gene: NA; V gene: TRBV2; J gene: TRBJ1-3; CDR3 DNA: TGTGCCAGCAGACGACAGGAGGGAAACACCATATATTTT; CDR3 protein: CASRRQEGNTIYF
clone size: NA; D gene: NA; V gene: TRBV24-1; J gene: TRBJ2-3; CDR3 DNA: TGTGCCACCCCGTCCGTGGTCGGGACAGATACGCAGTATTTT; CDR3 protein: CATPSVVGTDTQYF